This TCR beta chain came from a study of a mutant IDH1 vaccine in newly diagnosed glioma. The wider study: Most patients had received both radiotherapy and temozolomide, the prior options being radiotherapy, temozolomide, or both.

TCRdb's table, derived via immunoSEQ multiplex PCR, lists solely in-frame clones and lacks some. The profile covers roughly 60,000 clones, with 84% appearing a single time and about 3.7% taken by the ten largest. The time point was: week 11, during vaccination. A single vaccine dose contained 300 ug of mutant IDH1 20-mer peptide, and topical imiquimod was used with it. On this clone: The antigen is unknown.

Sequenced here: PBMCs, sampled from a glioma patient whose treatment included an IDH1 peptide vaccine. The receptor's source is a man aged 25-45 years with glioma.

CDR3 protein: CASIKGDSHNEKLFF. In DNA, the CDR3 is TGTGCCAGCATCAAGGGGGACAGCCATAATGAAAAACTGTTTTTT. The chain recombines TRBV28 with TRBJ1-4; 7 bases match TRBD1. After removal of 7 bases from V and 4 bases from J, the junction contained 9 bases not matched to a gene. The V gene's germline CDR1 is MDHEN and CDR2 SYDVKM. This CDR3 has 15 residues.